This record looks at one T cell receptor beta chain sequence and its context. What it recognizes is unknown. This same CDR3 is encoded by further DNA sequences in the sample. The data stem from a study of CD8+ T cells in alopecia areata. Notes on the study in general: Normal scalp showed lower clonality than lesional scalp, especially alopecia totalis/universalis. Unlike in mice, where it was clearer, TCR sharing across patients was less clear, possibly HLA-related.

Once RNA had been extracted, it was reverse transcribed into cDNA to act as the sequencing template. The method was immunoSEQ multiplex PCR; TCRdb's version includes in-frame clones alone and lacks a portion of them. The sample shows approximately 99,000 clones, about 60% of them seen only once. Per germline, CDR1 SGDLS and CDR2 YYNGEE. Trimming removed 0 bases from V and 3 bases from J, with 2 bases in between. The CDR3 covers 12 residues. Punch biopsies of lesional scalp, plus peripheral blood, were taken from alopecia areata patients. This chain connects TRBV9 to TRBJ2-3; D call uncertain. Sample: NKG2D-low CD8+ T cells sorted from blood. The origin of this receptor is a human donor with alopecia areata. DNA for the CDR3: TGTGCCAGCAGCGTAGTGACAGATACGCAGTATTTT. Its protein is CASSVVTDTQYF.